Each of the 18 T cell receptor beta chains below was sequenced from the same sample in a study of blood T cell dynamics during melanoma immunotherapy. Described time point: pre-treatment baseline. Sequencing used immunoSEQ multiplex PCR; TCRdb keeps in-frame clones, though not all of them. The sample comprises over 20,000 clones, 85% to 90% of which are singletons, and approximately 1.1% rests with the top ten. The sample was blood, taken from a patient treated with checkpoint blockade. The receptors derive from a human donor with melanoma.

CDR3 DNA sequence: TGTGCCAGCAGCTTCGGGTCCAGGGGGCTAGCGAACTATGGCTACACCTTC. This sequence encodes CASSFGSRGLANYGYTF. The V call is TRBV7-8, the J call TRBJ1-2; 8 nucleotides align to TRBD1. V lost 3 bases to trimming and J lost 2 bases; unmatched junction nucleotides: 11. The CDR3 has 17 amino acids. In germline, CDR1 is SGHVS, CDR2 FQNEAQ.

The CDR3 DNA follows: TGTGCCTGGAGTGTAAGAACAGCTAGGGGTCAGCCCCAGCATTTT. It encodes CAWSVRTARGQPQHF. V gene TRBV30 combines with J gene TRBJ1-5; D is possibly TRBD1 (5 bases). The CDR3 sequence is 15 residues long. Trimming took off 0 bases at V and 6 bases at J, with 15 bases between the two ends. Germline loops: CDR1 GTSNPN, CDR2 SVGIG (reference sequence). Based on the CDR3 plus reference TRBV30 and TRBJ1-5, the full variable domain is SQTIHQWPATLVQPVGSPLSLECTVEGTSNPNLYWYRQAAGRGLQLLFYSVGIGQISSEVPQNLSASRPQDRQFILSSKKLLLSDSGFYLCAWSVRTARGQPQHFGDGTRLSIL.

The rearrangement joins TRBV6-6 to TRBJ2-3; 7 bases map to TRBD1. In germline, CDR1 is MNHNY, CDR2 SVGAGI (reference sequence). CDR3 size: 14 residues. V lost 8 bases and J lost 1; bases outside the gene matches: 6. CDR3 in DNA: TGTGCCAGCCTACTTCAGGGGGGCACAGATACGCAGTATTTT. It encodes CASLLQGGTDTQYF.

In the case of this clone: An end of the junction differs from the germline gene, which may be a read error. V gene TRBV7-7 combines with J gene TRBJ2-2; D is undetermined. Per germline, CDR1 SSHAT and CDR2 FNYEAQ (reference sequence). The CDR3 length is 14 residues. In nucleotides, the CDR3 is TGTGCTAGCAGCAGGATTGAGAACACCGGGGAGCTGTTTTTT. Amino acids: CASSRIENTGELFF. The whole variable domain, remainder taken from reference TRBV7-7 and TRBJ2-2, is GAGVSQSPRYKVTKRGQDVTLRCDPISSHATLYWYQQALGQGPEFLTYFNYEAQPDKSGLPSDRFSAERPEGSISTLTIQRTEQRDSAMYRCASSRIENTGELFFGEGSRLTVL.

V and J are TRBV18 and TRBJ2-2, with D possibly called TRBD1 or TRBD2 (5 bases each). V was cut by 6 bases and J by 1 base, with 9 bases left in between. The CDR3 sequence is 14 residues long. Per germline, CDR1 KGHSH and CDR2 LQKENI. CDR3 sequence (DNA): TGTGCCAGCTCCAGGGACCTGAACACCGGGGAGCTGTTTTTT. Translation: CASSRDLNTGELFF.

This chain links TRBV28 with TRBJ1-3; 10 bases align to TRBD1. The CDR3 is made up of 13 amino acids. After removal of 10 bases from V and 6 bases from J, the junction contained 6 bases not matched to a gene. Germline CDR1 reads MDHEN; CDR2 reads SYDVKM. CDR3 residues: CATKDRGVNTIYF. The CDR3, as DNA: TGTGCCACCAAGGACAGGGGGGTAAACACCATATATTTT. The full variable domain, its missing parts supplied by reference TRBV28 and TRBJ1-3, is DVKVTQSSRYLVKRTGEKVFLECVQDMDHENMFWYRQDPGLGLRLIYFSYDVKMKEKGDIPEGYSVSREKKERFSLILESASTNQTSMYLCATKDRGVNTIYFGEGSWLTVV.

The rearrangement joins TRBV7-9 to TRBJ2-3, with 8 bases that match TRBD2. Trimming at V came to 4 bases and at J to 7 bases, leaving 10 bases not matched to a gene. This CDR3 has 15 residues. Germline CDR1 reads SEHNR; CDR2 reads FQNEAQ (reference sequence). CDR3 region: CASSSRAGGAYTQYF. The DNA of the CDR3 is TGTGCCAGCAGCTCGCGGGCCGGGGGGGCGTATACGCAGTATTTT.

In this sample, this clone turned up a few times. CDR3 loop: CASSNWGGSYSNQPQHF. In nucleotides, the CDR3 is TGTGCCAGCAGCAATTGGGGGGGCTCTTATAGCAATCAGCCCCAGCATTTT. This chain joins TRBV21-1 and TRBJ1-5. TRBV21-1 corresponds to a pseudogene. CDR3 length: 17 amino acids.

This chain uses TRBV6-4 with TRBJ1-2; D remains ambiguous. Germline values: CDR1 MRHNA, CDR2 SNTAGT. Trimming removed 6 bases from V and 9 bases from J, with 17 bases in between. The CDR3 sequence is 13 residues long. DNA for the CDR3: TGTGCCAGCAGGACGGACCTGCGGCTCCGCTACACCTTC. It codes for CASRTDLRLRYTF.

V usage is TRBV7-9 and J usage is TRBJ1-3; tentatively, D is TRBD1 (5 bases). The V end lost 0 bases, the J end lost 0 bases, and 12 bases lay between the germline ends. Germline V gene data show CDR1 as SEHNR and CDR2 as FQNEAQ (reference sequence). The CDR3 runs 17 residues. The CDR3 is CASSLAQPGGSGNTIYF. DNA of the CDR3: TGTGCCAGCAGCTTAGCGCAACCGGGGGGCTCTGGAAACACCATATATTTT. Full variable domain (rest looked up from reference TRBV7-9 and TRBJ1-3): DTGVSQNPRHKITKRGQNVTFRCDPISEHNRLYWYRQTLGQGPEFLTYFQNEAQLEKSRLLSDRFSAERPKGSFSTLEIQRTEQGDSAMYLCASSLAQPGGSGNTIYFGEGSWLTVV.

This rearrangement joins TRBV4-2 to TRBJ1-3, with 9 bases matching TRBD1. After removal of 0 bases from V and 4 bases from J, the junction contained 4 bases not matched to a gene. Looked up from germline, CDR1 is LGHNA and CDR2 is YNFKEQ. The CDR3 runs 16 residues. CDR3 sequence (DNA): TGTGCCAGCAGCCAAGATTTCACAGGGGGCGGAAACACCATATATTTT. Translating it yields CASSQDFTGGGNTIYF.

The rearrangement links TRBV18 to TRBJ2-3, with 7 bases matching TRBD1. Looked up from germline, CDR1 is KGHSH and CDR2 is LQKENI. V lost 4 bases and J lost 0; bases outside the gene matches: 7. The CDR3 contains 16 residues. CDR3 DNA sequence: TGTGCCAGCTCACGTGGACAGGTGGTTAGCACAGATACGCAGTATTTT. It codes for CASSRGQVVSTDTQYF.

The CDR3 bases are TGTGCCAGCAGCCTCCTCCGACGCGAGCAGTACTTC. Protein: CASSLLRREQYF. This chain joins TRBV2 and TRBJ2-7; no clear D gene. The CDR3 has 12 residues. V dropped 6 bases and J dropped 6 bases, with 12 bases sitting between them. Germline V gene data show CDR1 as SNHLY and CDR2 as FYNNEI. Full variable domain (remainder filled in from reference TRBV2 and TRBJ2-7): EPEVTQTPSHQVTQMGQEVILRCVPISNHLYFYWYRQILGQKVEFLVSFYNNEISEKSEIFDDQFSVERPDGSNFTLKIRSTKLEDSAMYFCASSLLRREQYFGPGTRLTVT.

This chain connects TRBV5-6 to TRBJ1-6; TRBD1 aligns across 8 bases. The V gene end was trimmed by 5 bases and the J gene end by 9 bases; junction bases not matched to a gene: 4. Germline V gene lookup returns CDR1 SGHDT and CDR2 YYEEEE. There are 13 residues in the CDR3. The DNA for the CDR3 is TGTGCCAGCAGTGGACAGGGTTTTTCACCCCTCCACTTT. Amino acids: CASSGQGFSPLHF. Full variable domain (remainder filled in from reference TRBV5-6 and TRBJ1-6): DAGVTQSPTHLIKTRGQQVTLRCSPKSGHDTVSWYQQALGQGPQFIFQYYEEEERQRGNFPDRFSGHQFPNYSSELNVNALLLGDSALYLCASSGQGFSPLHFGNGTRLTVT.

This chain links TRBV27 with TRBJ2-3; 9 bases line up with TRBD2. Germline CDR1 MNHEY, CDR2 SMNVEV (reference sequence). V lost 5 bases, J lost 4 bases, and 7 bases stayed unmatched. The CDR3 loop spans 15 amino acids. In DNA form, the CDR3 reads TGTGCCAGCAGTGGGCGGACTAGCGACCCAGATACGCAGTATTTT. It specifies CASSGRTSDPDTQYF.

This clone occurred once. The gene calls are TRBV5-1 and TRBJ2-1, with 10 bases matching TRBD2. Germline-derived CDR1 and CDR2 are SGHRS and YFSETQ. Trimming took 4 bases from V and 5 from J; bases not matched to a gene: 6. The CDR3 length is 15 residues. The CDR3 nucleotides read TGCGCCAGCAGCACCGGACTAGCGGAGAACAATGAGCAGTTCTTC. Translated: CASSTGLAENNEQFF.

The V call is TRBV6-1, the J call TRBJ1-1; D uncertain. Germline values: CDR1 MNHNS, CDR2 SASEGT. Trimming shortened V by 4 bases and J by 1 base, and 10 bases separated the two germline ends. CDR3 length: 14 amino acids. CDR3 in amino acids: CASSAYEGNTEAFF. The CDR3 bases are TGTGCCAGCAGTGCCTATGAGGGGAACACTGAAGCTTTCTTT.

V usage is TRBV28 and J usage is TRBJ2-2, with no clear D. CDR1 is MDHEN, CDR2 SYDVKM, per germline. The V end was cut by 6 bases, the J end by 9 bases, with 11 bases between. There are 12 residues in the CDR3. The CDR3 loop reads CASRTSNRELFF. The CDR3 bases are TGTGCCAGCAGGACGAGTAATCGGGAGCTGTTTTTT.